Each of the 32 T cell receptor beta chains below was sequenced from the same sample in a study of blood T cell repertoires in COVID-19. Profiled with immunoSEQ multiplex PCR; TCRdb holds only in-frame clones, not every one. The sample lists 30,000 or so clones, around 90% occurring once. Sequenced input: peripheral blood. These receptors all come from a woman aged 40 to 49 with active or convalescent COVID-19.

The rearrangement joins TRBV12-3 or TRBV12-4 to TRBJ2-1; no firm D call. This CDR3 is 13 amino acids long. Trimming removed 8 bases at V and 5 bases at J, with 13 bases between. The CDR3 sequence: CASGETYNNEQFF. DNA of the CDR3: TGTGCCAGCGGTGAGACTTATAACAATGAGCAGTTCTTC.

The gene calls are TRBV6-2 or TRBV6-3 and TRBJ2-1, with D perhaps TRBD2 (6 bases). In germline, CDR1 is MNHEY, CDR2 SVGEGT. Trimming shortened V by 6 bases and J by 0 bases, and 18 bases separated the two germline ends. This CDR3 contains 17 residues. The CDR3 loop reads CASSPHAGQGSYNEQFF. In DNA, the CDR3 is TGTGCCAGCAGCCCCCATGCGGGGCAGGGCTCCTACAATGAGCAGTTCTTC.

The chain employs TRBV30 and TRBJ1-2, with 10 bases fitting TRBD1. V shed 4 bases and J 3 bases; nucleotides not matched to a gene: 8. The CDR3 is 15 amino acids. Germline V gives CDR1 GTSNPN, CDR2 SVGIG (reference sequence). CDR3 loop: CAWNLQGQGYYGYTF. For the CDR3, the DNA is TGTGCCTGGAACTTGCAGGGACAGGGGTACTATGGCTACACCTTC.

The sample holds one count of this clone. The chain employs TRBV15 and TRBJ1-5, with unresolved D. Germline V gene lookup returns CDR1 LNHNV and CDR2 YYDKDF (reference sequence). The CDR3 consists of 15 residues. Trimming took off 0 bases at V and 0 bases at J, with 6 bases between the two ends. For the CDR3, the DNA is TGTGCCACCAGCAGAGAGCAGTATAGCAATCAGCCCCAGCATTTT. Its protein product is CATSREQYSNQPQHF.

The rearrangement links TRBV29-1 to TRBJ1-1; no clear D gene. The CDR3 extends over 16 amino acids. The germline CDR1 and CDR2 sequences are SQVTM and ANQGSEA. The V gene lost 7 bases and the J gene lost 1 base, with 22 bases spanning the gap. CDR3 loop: CSGRWAANLRNTEAFF. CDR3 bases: TGCAGCGGGAGGTGGGCAGCCAATCTAAGGAACACTGAAGCTTTCTTT. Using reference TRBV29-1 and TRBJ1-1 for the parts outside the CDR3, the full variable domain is SAVISQKPSRDICQRGTSLTIQCQVDSQVTMMFWYRQQPGQSLTLIATANQGSEATYESGFVIDKFPISRPNLTFSTLTVSNMSPEDSSIYLCSGRWAANLRNTEAFFGQGTRLTVV.

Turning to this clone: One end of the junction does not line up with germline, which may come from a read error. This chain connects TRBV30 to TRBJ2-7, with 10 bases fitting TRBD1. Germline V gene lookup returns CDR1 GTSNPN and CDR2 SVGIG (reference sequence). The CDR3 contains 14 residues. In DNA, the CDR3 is TGTGCCTGGAGTAGTGAGGACAGGGGGGAAGAGCAATACTTC. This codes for CAWSSEDRGEEQYF. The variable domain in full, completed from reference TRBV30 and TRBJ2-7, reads SQTIHQWPATLVQPVGSPLSLECTVEGTSNPNLYWYRQAAGRGLQLLFYSVGIGQISSEVPQNLSASRPQDRQFILSSKKLLLSDSGFYLCAWSSEDRGEEQYFGPGTRLTVT.

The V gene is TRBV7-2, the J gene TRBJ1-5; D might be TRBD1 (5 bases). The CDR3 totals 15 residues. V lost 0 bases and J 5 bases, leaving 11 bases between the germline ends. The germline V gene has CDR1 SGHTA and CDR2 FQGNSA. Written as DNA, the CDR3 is TGTGCCAGCAGCTTAGCAGGACGGGGGGATCAGCCCCAGCATTTT. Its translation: CASSLAGRGDQPQHF.

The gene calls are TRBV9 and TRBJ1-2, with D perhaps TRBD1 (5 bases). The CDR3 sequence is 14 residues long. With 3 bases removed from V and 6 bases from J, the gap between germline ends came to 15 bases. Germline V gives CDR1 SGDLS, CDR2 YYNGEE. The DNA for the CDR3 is TGTGCCAGCAGCGAGGGAGGGGACGGTGATGGCTACACCTTC. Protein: CASSEGGDGDGYTF.

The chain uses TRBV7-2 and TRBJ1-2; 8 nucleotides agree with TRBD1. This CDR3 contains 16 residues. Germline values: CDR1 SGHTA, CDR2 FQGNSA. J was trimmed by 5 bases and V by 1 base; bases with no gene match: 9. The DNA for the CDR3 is TGTGCCAGCAGCTTAGTAGTCGGACAGGGCGTGTATGGCTACACCTTC. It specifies CASSLVVGQGVYGYTF.

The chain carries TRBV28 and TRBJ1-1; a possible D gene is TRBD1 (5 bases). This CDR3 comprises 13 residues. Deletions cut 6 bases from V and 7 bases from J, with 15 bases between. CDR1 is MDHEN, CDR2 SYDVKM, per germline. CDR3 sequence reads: CASRSDTIGEAFF. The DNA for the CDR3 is TGTGCCAGCAGATCGGACACTATCGGTGAAGCTTTCTTT.

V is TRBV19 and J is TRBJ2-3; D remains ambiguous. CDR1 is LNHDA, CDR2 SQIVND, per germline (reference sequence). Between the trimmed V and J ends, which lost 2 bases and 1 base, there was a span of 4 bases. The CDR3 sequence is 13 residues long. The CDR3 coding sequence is TGTGCCAGTAGTATAAGCCGCACAGATACGCAGTATTTT. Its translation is CASSISRTDTQYF.

CDR3 region: CASSLNAMNTEAFF. In DNA, the CDR3 is TGTGCCAGCAGCTTGAATGCTATGAACACTGAAGCTTTCTTT. The chain links TRBV5-5 to TRBJ1-1; D unclear. The CDR3 contains 14 residues. Germline V lookup: CDR1 SGHKS, CDR2 YYEKEE (reference sequence). With 1 base removed from V and 0 bases from J, the gap between germline ends came to 7 bases.

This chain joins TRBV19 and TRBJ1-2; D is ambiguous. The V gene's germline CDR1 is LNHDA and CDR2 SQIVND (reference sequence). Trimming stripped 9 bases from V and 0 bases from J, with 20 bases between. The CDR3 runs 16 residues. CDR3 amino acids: CASSNGRGASNYGYTF. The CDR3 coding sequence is TGTGCCAGCTCAAACGGACGGGGAGCCTCTAACTATGGCTACACCTTC.

CDR3 bases: TGTGCCAGCAGCCAGCCCCGGGACATTGGGAAATATAGCAATCAGCCCCAGCATTTT. This sequence encodes CASSQPRDIGKYSNQPQHF. V and J are TRBV28 and TRBJ1-5; maybe TRBD1 (6 bases). V gave up 6 bases and J gave up 0 bases, with 24 bases separating them. This CDR3 region has 19 residues. Germline V lookup: CDR1 MDHEN, CDR2 SYDVKM.

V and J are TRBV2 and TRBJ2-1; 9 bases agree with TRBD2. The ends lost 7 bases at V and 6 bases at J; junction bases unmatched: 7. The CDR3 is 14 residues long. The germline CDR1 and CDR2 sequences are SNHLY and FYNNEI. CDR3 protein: CASTRLLAGNEQFF. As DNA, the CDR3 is TGTGCCAGCACCCGACTACTAGCGGGCAATGAGCAGTTCTTC. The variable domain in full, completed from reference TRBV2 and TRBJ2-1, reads EPEVTQTPSHQVTQMGQEVILRCVPISNHLYFYWYRQILGQKVEFLVSFYNNEISEKSEIFDDQFSVERPDGSNFTLKIRSTKLEDSAMYFCASTRLLAGNEQFFGPGTRLTVL.

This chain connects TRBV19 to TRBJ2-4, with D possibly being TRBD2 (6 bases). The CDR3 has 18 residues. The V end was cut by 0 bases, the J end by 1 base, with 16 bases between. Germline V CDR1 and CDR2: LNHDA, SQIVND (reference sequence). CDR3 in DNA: TGTGCCAGTAGTATAGATCTTGGAGGGAGAGGGGCCAAAAACATTCAGTACTTC. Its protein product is CASSIDLGGRGAKNIQYF.

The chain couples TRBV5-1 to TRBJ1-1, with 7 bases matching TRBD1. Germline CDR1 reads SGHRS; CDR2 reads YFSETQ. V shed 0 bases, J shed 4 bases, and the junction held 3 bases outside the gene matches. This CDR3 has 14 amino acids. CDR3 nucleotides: TGCGCCAGCAGCTTGGAAACAGGGGTCACTGAAGCTTTCTTT. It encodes CASSLETGVTEAFF.

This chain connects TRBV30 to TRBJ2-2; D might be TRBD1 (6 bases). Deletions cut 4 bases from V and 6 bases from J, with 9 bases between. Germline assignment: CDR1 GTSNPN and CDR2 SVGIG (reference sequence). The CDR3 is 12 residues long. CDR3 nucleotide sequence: TGTGCCTGGACGCAGGGGTCCGGGGAGCTGTTTTTT. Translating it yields CAWTQGSGELFF.

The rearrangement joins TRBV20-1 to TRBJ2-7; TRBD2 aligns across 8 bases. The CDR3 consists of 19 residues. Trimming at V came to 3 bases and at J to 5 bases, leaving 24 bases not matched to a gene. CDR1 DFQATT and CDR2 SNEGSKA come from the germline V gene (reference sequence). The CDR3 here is CSASSFPSLGGRQEHEQYF. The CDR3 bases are TGCAGTGCTAGTTCCTTCCCCTCTTTGGGCGGGAGGCAAGAGCACGAGCAGTACTTC.

This CDR3 reads CASSLSPYGYTF. In DNA, the CDR3 is TGTGCCAGCAGCCTCTCTCCCTACGGCTACACCTTC. The V gene is TRBV21-1, the J gene TRBJ1-2. TRBV21-1 is a recognized pseudogene. This CDR3 contains 12 residues.

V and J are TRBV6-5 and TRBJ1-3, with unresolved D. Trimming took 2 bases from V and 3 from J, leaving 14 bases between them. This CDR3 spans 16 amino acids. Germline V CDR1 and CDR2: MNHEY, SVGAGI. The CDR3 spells CASSYRTGGFGNTIYF. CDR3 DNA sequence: TGTGCCAGCAGTTACCGGACCGGAGGATTTGGAAACACCATATATTTT.

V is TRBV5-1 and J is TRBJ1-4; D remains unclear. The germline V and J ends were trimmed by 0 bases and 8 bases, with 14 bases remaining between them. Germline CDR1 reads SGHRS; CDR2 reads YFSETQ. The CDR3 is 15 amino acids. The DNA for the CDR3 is TGCGCCAGCAGCTTGGAGGGCCTAGGAGGGGAAAAACTGTTTTTT. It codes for CASSLEGLGGEKLFF.

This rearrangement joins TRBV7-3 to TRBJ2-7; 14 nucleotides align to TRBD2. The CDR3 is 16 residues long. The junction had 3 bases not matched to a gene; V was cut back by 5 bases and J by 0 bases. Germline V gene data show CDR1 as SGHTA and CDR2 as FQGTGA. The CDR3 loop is CASSEGLAGVSYEQYF. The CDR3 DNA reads TGTGCCAGCAGCGAGGGACTAGCGGGGGTCTCCTACGAGCAGTACTTC.

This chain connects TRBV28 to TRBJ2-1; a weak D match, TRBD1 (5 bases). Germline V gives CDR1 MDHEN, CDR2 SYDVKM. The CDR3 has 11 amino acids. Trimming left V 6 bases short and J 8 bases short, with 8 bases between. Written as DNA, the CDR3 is TGTGCCAGCAGGGACATATATGAGCAGTTCTTC. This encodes CASRDIYEQFF.

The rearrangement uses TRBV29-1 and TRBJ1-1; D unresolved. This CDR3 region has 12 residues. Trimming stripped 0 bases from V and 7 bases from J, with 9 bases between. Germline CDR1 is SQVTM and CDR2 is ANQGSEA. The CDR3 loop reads CSVEDTTIEAFF. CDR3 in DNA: TGCAGCGTTGAAGACACAACTATTGAAGCTTTCTTT.

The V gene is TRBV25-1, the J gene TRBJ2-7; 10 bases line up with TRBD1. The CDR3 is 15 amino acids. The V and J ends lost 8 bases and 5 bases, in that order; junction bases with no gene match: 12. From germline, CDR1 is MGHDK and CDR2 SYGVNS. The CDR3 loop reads CASQSLGQGTDEQYF. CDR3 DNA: TGTGCCAGCCAATCCCTGGGACAGGGGACCGACGAGCAGTACTTC.

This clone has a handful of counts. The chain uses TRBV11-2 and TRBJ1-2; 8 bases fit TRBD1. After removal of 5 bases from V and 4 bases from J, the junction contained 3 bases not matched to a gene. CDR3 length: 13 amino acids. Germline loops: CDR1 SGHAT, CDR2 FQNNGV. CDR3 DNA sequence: TGTGCCAGCAGCCCCACAGGGGGCTATGGCTACACCTTC. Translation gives CASSPTGGYGYTF.

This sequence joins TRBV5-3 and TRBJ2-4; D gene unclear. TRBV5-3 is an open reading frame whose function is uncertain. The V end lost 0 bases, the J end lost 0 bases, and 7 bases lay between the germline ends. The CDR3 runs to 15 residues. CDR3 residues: CARSLARLAKNIQYF. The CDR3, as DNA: TGTGCCAGAAGCTTGGCGCGGCTAGCCAAAAACATTCAGTACTTC.

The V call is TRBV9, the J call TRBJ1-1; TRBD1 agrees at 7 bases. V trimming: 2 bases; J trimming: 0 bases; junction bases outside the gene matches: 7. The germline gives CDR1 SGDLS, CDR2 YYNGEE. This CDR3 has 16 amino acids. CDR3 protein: CASSVATGIMNTEAFF. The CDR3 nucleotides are TGTGCCAGCAGCGTTGCGACAGGGATCATGAACACTGAAGCTTTCTTT.

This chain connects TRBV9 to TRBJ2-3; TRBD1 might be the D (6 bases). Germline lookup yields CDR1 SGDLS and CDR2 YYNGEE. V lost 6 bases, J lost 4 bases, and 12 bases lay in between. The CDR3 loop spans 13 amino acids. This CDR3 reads CASNTHRADTQYF. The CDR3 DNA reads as TGTGCCAGCAACACTCACAGGGCAGATACGCAGTATTTT.

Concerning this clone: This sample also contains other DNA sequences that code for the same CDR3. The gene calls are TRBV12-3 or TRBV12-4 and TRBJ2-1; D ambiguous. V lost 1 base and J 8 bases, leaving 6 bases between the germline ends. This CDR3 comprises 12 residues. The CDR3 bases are TGTGCCAGCAGTTTAGGCGGAGATGAGCAGTTCTTC. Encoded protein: CASSLGGDEQFF.

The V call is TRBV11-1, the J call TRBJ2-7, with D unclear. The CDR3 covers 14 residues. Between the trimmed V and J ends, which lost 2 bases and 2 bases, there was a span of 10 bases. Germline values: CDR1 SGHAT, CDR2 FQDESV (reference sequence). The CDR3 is CASSLLAETYEQYF. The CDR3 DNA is TGTGCCAGCAGCTTATTAGCAGAGACCTACGAGCAGTACTTC.